Each of the 3 T cell receptor beta chains below was sequenced from the same sample in a study of blood T cell repertoires in COVID-19. Generated by immunoSEQ multiplex PCR, the TCRdb table keeps only in-frame clones and is missing some. The sample lists a few hundred thousand clones; more than 85% were seen once. Sequencing was done on a sample of PBMCs or T cells enriched from blood (not recorded which). Receptor source: a woman under 40 who had recovered from COVID-19.

The chain uses TRBV4-1 and TRBJ1-3; no reliable D call. Trimming removed 4 bases at V and 0 bases at J, with 7 bases between. Germline V gives CDR1 MGHRA, CDR2 YSYEKL. The CDR3 has 14 residues. The CDR3 is CASSRGSSGNTIYF. The CDR3 nucleotides are TGCGCCAGCAGCCGCGGGTCCTCTGGAAACACCATATATTTT.

The chain recombines TRBV27 with TRBJ2-6; D not certain. This CDR3 contains 14 residues. Trimming pared 5 bases from V and 0 bases from J, leaving 5 bases between. Germline V gene lookup returns CDR1 MNHEY and CDR2 SMNVEV (reference sequence). The CDR3 is CASSHHSGANVLTF. The DNA of the CDR3 is TGTGCCAGCAGTCATCACTCTGGGGCCAACGTCCTGACTTTC.

This clone was recorded only once. V gene TRBV27 combines with J gene TRBJ1-1, with 7 nucleotides matching TRBD1. The germline gives CDR1 MNHEY, CDR2 SMNVEV (reference sequence). With V trimmed by 4 bases and J by 5 bases, 4 bases remained unmatched. This CDR3 is 13 amino acids long. CDR3 DNA: TGTGCCAGCAGTTGGGCAGGGGGGACTGAAGCTTTCTTT. This gives the protein CASSWAGGTEAFF.